Each of the 14 T cell receptor beta chains below was sequenced from the same sample in a study of human T cells and chemical hapten exposure. A single record per CDR3 protein comes from TCRdb applying MiXCR to the RACE reads. In the table there are about 400,000 distinct CDR3 sequences, around 6% of which are singletons. The time point is: patch test 2, 6 weeks after DPC sensitization. Stated treatment: therapeutic diphenylcyclopropenone sensitization with weekly scalp DPC. Sequenced here: whole blood, sampled in connection with sensitization to the hapten diphenylcyclopropenone (DPC). These TCRs come from a woman under 30 with alopecia areata. Some clones in this sample may be carry-over from other donors' samples.

As to this clonotype: This could be a read error, since a much larger clone is one nucleotide away. This chain joins TRBV4-2 and TRBJ1-1, with D hard to call. The CDR3 extends over 14 amino acids. Germline-derived CDR1 and CDR2 are LGHNA and YNFKEQ. Here the CDR3 reads CASGQEAGNTEAFF. The CDR3 DNA reads TGTGCCAGCGGCCAAGAGGCAGGGAACACTGAAGCTTTCTTT.

The sample holds many counts of this clonotype. V and J are TRBV20-1 and TRBJ1-6; D unresolved. This CDR3 spans 17 amino acids. Germline V lookup: CDR1 DFQATT, CDR2 SNEGSKA (reference sequence). V lost 1 base, J lost 0 bases, and 13 bases lay in between. CDR3 loop: CSARVHGLSSYNSPLHF. CDR3 DNA sequence: TGCAGTGCTAGAGTTCATGGTTTAAGCTCCTATAATTCACCCCTCCACTTT.

This clonotype showed up many times. The chain couples TRBV7-9 to TRBJ2-1; the match to TRBD2 covers 7 bases. V shed 5 bases, J shed 8 bases, and the junction held 9 bases outside the gene matches. This CDR3 is built from 14 residues. The germline gives CDR1 SEHNR, CDR2 FQNEAQ (reference sequence). The chain's CDR3 is CASSLRGEYDEQFF. CDR3 DNA sequence: TGTGCCAGCAGCCTACGGGGGGAGTACGATGAGCAGTTCTTC.

In its sample, this clonotype was seen many times. The CDR3 region is CASSIIQGDEQYF. The CDR3 nucleotides are TGTGCCAGTAGTATTATCCAGGGTGACGAGCAGTACTTC. The rearrangement joins TRBV19 to TRBJ2-7; a possible D gene is TRBD1 (5 bases). The V and J ends lost 3 bases and 5 bases respectively, with 11 bases between them. The CDR3 spans 13 residues. Germline V gives CDR1 LNHDA, CDR2 SQIVND (reference sequence).

The rearrangement uses TRBV11-3 and TRBJ2-5, with D perhaps matching TRBD2 (6 bases). The CDR3 contains 16 residues. Deletions cut 1 base from V and 3 bases from J, with 15 bases between. Germline V lookup: CDR1 SGHNT, CDR2 YENEEA. CDR3: CASSLGGGEPEETQYF. CDR3 bases: TGTGCCAGCAGCTTAGGTGGCGGGGAGCCAGAAGAGACCCAGTACTTC.

This clonotype appeared many times. The chain recombines TRBV7-9 with TRBJ1-4; D is unclear. The CDR3 covers 15 residues. V dropped 6 bases and J dropped 11 bases, with 22 bases sitting between them. Per the germline V gene, CDR1 is SEHNR and CDR2 is FQNEAQ (reference sequence). The CDR3 DNA reads TGTGCCAGCAGTAGAGATCTGGGTGTATCGGGGAAACTGTTTTTT. Its translation: CASSRDLGVSGKLFF.

This clonotype was picked up many times. This sequence joins TRBV29-1 and TRBJ1-4; D may be TRBD1 (5 bases). Germline V gene lookup returns CDR1 SQVTM and CDR2 ANQGSEA. The CDR3 extends over 12 amino acids. The germline V and J ends were trimmed by 4 bases and 10 bases, with 13 bases remaining between them. CDR3 in amino acids: CSVVPSGGKLFF. CDR3 sequence (DNA): TGCAGCGTTGTGCCGTCCGGGGGAAAACTGTTTTTT.

This clonotype appeared many times. The chain joins TRBV12-3 or TRBV12-4 to TRBJ2-2; D not resolved. The CDR3 has 13 residues. V gave up 4 bases and J gave up 5 bases, with 8 bases separating them. The CDR3 DNA sequence: TGTGCCAGCAGTTCGGACGGTACCGGGGAGCTGTTTTTT. Encoded protein: CASSSDGTGELFF.

V gene TRBV4-3 combines with J gene TRBJ1-3, with 9 positions matching TRBD1. Per germline, CDR1 LGHNA and CDR2 YSLEER. The CDR3 covers 18 residues. The V and J ends lost 1 base and 3 bases, in that order; junction bases with no gene match: 10. The chain's CDR3 is CASSQAAVQGALGNTIYF. CDR3 nucleotide sequence: TGCGCCAGCAGCCAAGCCGCAGTACAGGGGGCTCTTGGAAACACCATATATTTT.

This clonotype was counted many times. The gene calls are TRBV4-3 and TRBJ1-2; no definite D call. V shed 2 bases and J shed 4 bases, with 14 bases lying between them. Germline V gene sequence: CDR1 LGHNA, CDR2 YSLEER. The CDR3 extends over 15 amino acids. Written as DNA, the CDR3 is TGCGCCAGCAGCCAATTGTGGGAAGAATCCTATGGCTACACCTTC. Amino acids: CASSQLWEESYGYTF.

This clonotype was picked up a small number of times. The chain has TRBV5-6 and TRBJ2-3; 8 bases line up with TRBD2. The germline gives CDR1 SGHDT, CDR2 YYEEEE. CDR3 length: 14 residues. J was trimmed by 5 bases and V by 2 bases; bases with no gene match: 4. The CDR3 here is CASSFSGTRDTQYF. CDR3 DNA: TGTGCCAGCAGCTTTTCCGGGACTAGAGATACGCAGTATTTT.

The sample holds many counts of this clonotype. J is TRBJ1-6 and V is TRBV18, with a weak D call TRBD1 (5 bases). V was cut by 4 bases and J by 6 bases, with 13 bases left in between. This CDR3 spans 15 amino acids. The germline gives CDR1 KGHSH, CDR2 LQKENI. CDR3 coding DNA: TGTGCCAGCTCACAAACAACAGGACTTAATTCACCCCTCCACTTT. Protein product: CASSQTTGLNSPLHF.

This clonotype was detected a few times. This chain links TRBV12-3 or TRBV12-4 with TRBJ1-1; D perhaps matches TRBD1 (6 bases). Trimming took 7 bases from V and 4 from J, leaving 22 bases between them. This CDR3 comprises 16 residues. In nucleotides, the CDR3 is TGTGCCAGCACCTCGACTCCCCCCAGGGGTTTCACTGAAGCTTTCTTT. Protein product: CASTSTPPRGFTEAFF.

The gene calls are TRBV4-3 and TRBJ1-6; TRBD1 aligns across 7 bases. Germline CDR1 LGHNA, CDR2 YSLEER. This CDR3 contains 15 residues. V gave up 3 bases and J gave up 8 bases; unmatched junction bases: 7. The CDR3 spells CASSHRTGSDSPLHF. For the CDR3, the DNA is TGCGCCAGCAGCCACCGGACAGGTTCTGATTCACCCCTCCACTTT.